What follows are 18 T cell receptor beta chains derived from one specimen sequenced in a study of blood T cell repertoires in COVID-19. Sequenced by immunoSEQ multiplex PCR; TCRdb stores in-frame clones only, minus some. The repertoire holds roughly 50,000 clones, with approximately 84% as singletons. Input material: peripheral blood. These receptors were taken from a human donor in a cohort sampled during active COVID-19.

The gene calls are TRBV6-5 and TRBJ2-3, with TRBD1 as a possible D gene (7 bases). V lost 7 bases and J 6 bases, leaving 20 bases between the germline ends. The germline V gene has CDR1 MNHEY and CDR2 SVGAGI. The CDR3 covers 15 residues. This CDR3 is CASTEGGAGRDTQYF. CDR3 DNA: TGTGCCAGCACCGAAGGGGGCGCGGGAAGGGATACGCAGTATTTT.

The chain recombines TRBV28 with TRBJ1-1; 11 positions match TRBD1. This CDR3 region has 15 residues. The V segment lost 6 bases and the J segment 5 bases; nucleotides outside the gene matches: 8. The germline gives CDR1 MDHEN, CDR2 SYDVKM. Here the CDR3 DNA reads TGTGCCAGCAGCCCTCGGACAGGGGGCGGGACTGAAGCTTTCTTT. This codes for CASSPRTGGGTEAFF.

This sequence joins TRBV28 and TRBJ2-7; a possible D gene is TRBD1 (6 bases). Germline lookup yields CDR1 MDHEN and CDR2 SYDVKM. The V end lost 6 bases, the J end lost 5 bases, and 17 bases lay between the germline ends. This CDR3 contains 14 residues. CDR3 sequence: CASSQQGLSNEQYF. The CDR3 bases are TGTGCCAGCAGCCAGCAGGGGCTTTCCAACGAGCAGTACTTC.

V and J are TRBV5-1 and TRBJ2-7; the match to TRBD2 covers 12 bases. From germline, CDR1 is SGHRS and CDR2 YFSETQ. The CDR3 is made up of 15 amino acids. Losses at the gene ends were 2 bases for V and 2 bases for J; bases not matched to a gene: 2. The CDR3 DNA sequence: TGCGCCAGCAGCTTAACTAGCGGGGGGACCTACGAGCAGTACTTC. Amino acid sequence: CASSLTSGGTYEQYF.

The chain employs TRBV28 and TRBJ1-1; D is undetermined. CDR3 length: 11 amino acids. The germline V and J ends were trimmed by 4 bases and 7 bases, with 7 bases remaining between them. The V gene's germline CDR1 is MDHEN and CDR2 SYDVKM. CDR3 sequence: CASSSHGEAFF. The CDR3 nucleotides read TGTGCCAGCAGTTCCCACGGTGAAGCTTTCTTT.

The J gene is TRBJ1-1, the V gene TRBV29-1; 9 bases fit TRBD1. The CDR3 runs 14 residues. Germline V lookup: CDR1 SQVTM, CDR2 ANQGSEA. The CDR3 bases are TGCACCGTGGGAAGGACAGGGGTGAGCACTGAAGCTTTCTTT. Amino acid sequence: CTVGRTGVSTEAFF.

This clone appeared a few times. In DNA form, the CDR3 reads TGTGCCAGCAGACAAACCAAGGGGAGGGTGGCTTTCTTT. It codes for CASRQTKGRVAFF. The chain uses TRBV6-5 and TRBJ1-1, with D tentatively TRBD1 (5 bases). The ends were cut back, 6 bases at V and 11 bases at J, with 19 bases in the middle. CDR3 length: 13 residues. Germline V gives CDR1 MNHEY, CDR2 SVGAGI.

The rearrangement links TRBV6-4 to TRBJ2-1; 8 bases agree with TRBD1. Trimming took 0 bases from V and 5 from J; bases not matched to a gene: 6. CDR3 length: 16 residues. Germline CDR1 and CDR2: MRHNA and SNTAGT. The CDR3 sequence: CASSDSGRGQDNEQFF. Written as DNA, the CDR3 is TGTGCCAGCAGTGACTCAGGCAGGGGGCAGGACAATGAGCAGTTCTTC.

V is TRBV21-1 and J is TRBJ1-5; TRBD1, as called in the table, went unchecked against the DNA. TRBV21-1 is a documented pseudogene. The CDR3 runs 17 residues. In DNA, the CDR3 is TGTGCCAGCAGCAAAGTTATAGGGACACAAAGCAATCAGCCCCAGCATTTT. It yields the protein CASSKVIGTQSNQPQHF.

V is TRBV24-1 and J is TRBJ2-2; a possible D gene is TRBD2 (7 bases). Trimming cost V 6 bases and J 4 bases, with 17 bases left between them. Germline V CDR1 and CDR2: KGHDR, SFDVKD. This CDR3 is 16 amino acids long. DNA for the CDR3: TGTGCCACCAGTAGGGGGGGGCAGGGCATCACCGGGGAGCTGTTTTTT. Translation gives CATSRGGQGITGELFF.

The chain couples TRBV7-9 to TRBJ2-6, with a possible D match to TRBD1 (5 bases). The V gene's germline CDR1 is SEHNR and CDR2 FQNEAQ (reference sequence). V was clipped by 3 bases and J by 3 bases, with 15 bases between them. This CDR3 has 17 amino acids. The CDR3 DNA follows: TGTGCCAGCAGCTTGGGGCAGGGAAAAAGTGGGGCCAACGTCCTGACTTTC. As protein: CASSLGQGKSGANVLTF.

V and J are TRBV5-1 and TRBJ2-7, with 10 nucleotides matching TRBD2. CDR3 length: 16 amino acids. V was pared by 0 bases and J by 2 bases, with 5 bases of the junction left unmatched. In germline, CDR1 is SGHRS, CDR2 YFSETQ. CDR3 loop: CASSLGLAGDPYEQYF. DNA of the CDR3: TGCGCCAGCAGCTTGGGCCTAGCGGGGGACCCCTACGAGCAGTACTTC.

J is TRBJ1-3 and V is TRBV19; D is uncertain. Germline V gene sequence: CDR1 LNHDA, CDR2 SQIVND (reference sequence). This CDR3 contains 14 residues. The V end was cut by 3 bases, the J end by 0 bases, with 6 bases between. Here the CDR3 reads CASSMGYSGNTIYF. The CDR3 DNA follows: TGTGCCAGTAGTATGGGCTACTCTGGAAACACCATATATTTT.

J is TRBJ2-7 and V is TRBV7-2; 7 positions agree with TRBD2. V lost 2 bases and J lost 2; bases outside the gene matches: 6. This CDR3 is 15 amino acids long. The V gene's germline CDR1 is SGHTA and CDR2 FQGNSA. In DNA form, the CDR3 reads TGTGCCAGCAGCTTAAGGTCTAGCGGAGCCTACGAGCAGTACTTC. Translated, it gives CASSLRSSGAYEQYF.

V and J are TRBV4-2 and TRBJ1-2; possibly TRBD1 for D (5 bases). Trimming removed 5 bases at V and 0 bases at J, with 13 bases between. Germline CDR1 is LGHNA and CDR2 is YNFKEQ. CDR3 length equals 15 residues. The CDR3 bases are TGTGCCAGCAGCTACCAACAGGATACTAACTATGGCTACACCTTC. Protein: CASSYQQDTNYGYTF.

This chain links TRBV29-1 with TRBJ2-5, with TRBD2 identical over 12 bases. The V gene's germline CDR1 is SQVTM and CDR2 ANQGSEA. With V trimmed by 5 bases and J by 5 bases, 9 bases remained unmatched. The CDR3 has 15 residues. CDR3 amino acids: CSVQRLAGASETQYF. The CDR3 nucleotides are TGCAGCGTTCAACGACTAGCGGGAGCCTCGGAGACCCAGTACTTC. The full variable domain, in which reference TRBV29-1 and TRBJ2-5 provide the parts outside the CDR3, is SAVISQKPSRDICQRGTSLTIQCQVDSQVTMMFWYRQQPGQSLTLIATANQGSEATYESGFVIDKFPISRPNLTFSTLTVSNMSPEDSSIYLCSVQRLAGASETQYFGPGTRLLVL.

The chain combines TRBV12-5 with TRBJ2-7; 12 bases agree with TRBD2. CDR1 and CDR2 from the germline V gene are LGHNT and FRNRAP. Unmatched junction bases numbered 6, after V lost 1 base and J lost 5 bases. The CDR3 has 16 residues. CDR3 region: CASGLGRLAGAHEQYF. CDR3 DNA sequence: TGTGCTAGTGGTTTGGGTCGACTAGCGGGAGCCCACGAGCAGTACTTC.

This chain links TRBV6-5 with TRBJ1-6, with a tentative D call TRBD1 (5 bases). Deletions cut 6 bases from V and 11 bases from J, with 20 bases between. The CDR3 is 15 amino acids. Germline V lookup: CDR1 MNHEY, CDR2 SVGAGI. For the CDR3, the DNA is TGTGCCAGCAGCTTTCGGGGGGAAAGCAGTCCACCCCTCCACTTT. Protein sequence: CASSFRGESSPPLHF.